The T cell receptor beta chain under discussion was sequenced for a study of PD-1 blockade in classical Hodgkin lymphoma. Time point of the sample: cycle 4 day 1 (C4D1), after more than 5 weeks of nivolumab. All patients experienced relapse after autologous stem cell transplantation, and brentuximab vedotin exposure was variable. Findings of the study overall: Reported baseline diversity: healthy donors highest, relapsed/refractory patients lowest.

The data were produced by immunoSEQ multiplex PCR, yet TCRdb's version contains in-frame clones alone and is incomplete. This repertoire shows around 25,000 clones, approximately 70% found once; its top ten account for 30%. In the case of this clone: Its specificity is not known.

The source material was peripheral blood mononuclear cells (PBMCs), sampled before the fourth cycle of nivolumab. The clonotype was recovered from a human donor with classical Hodgkin lymphoma.

This chain's CDR3 is CASSLGTGTDTQYF. DNA for the CDR3: TGTGCCAGCAGCTTGGGGACCGGCACAGATACGCAGTATTTT. This chain links TRBV5-8 with TRBJ2-3; D ambiguous. Trimming left V 0 bases short and J 1 base short, with 6 bases between. Per the germline V gene, CDR1 is SGHTS and CDR2 is YDEGEE. The CDR3 loop spans 14 amino acids.